The 6 T cell receptor beta chains below were found in one sample sequenced in a study of CD8 T cells in Susac syndrome. Random-hexamer reverse transcription was applied to about 0.45 to 1 ug RNA. TCRdb recomputed calls from the immunoSEQ multiplex PCR reads with MiXCR, one row per CDR3 protein. Counted here are 150,000 or so distinct CDR3 sequences, 90% to 95% occurring once; the ten biggest clones make up 0.2% to 0.25%. The sample comprised CD8+ T cells from PBMCs. These TCRs come from a human donor with multiple sclerosis.

CDR3 region: CASTRAENTEAFF. The CDR3 DNA reads as TGTGCCAGCACGAGGGCGGAGAACACTGAAGCTTTCTTT. This rearrangement joins TRBV6-1 to TRBJ1-1; D gene ambiguous. Trimming left V 7 bases short and J 1 base short, with 10 bases between. CDR1 and CDR2 from the germline V gene are MNHNS and SASEGT. The CDR3 covers 13 residues.

This chain uses TRBV2 with TRBJ2-3; D remains unclear. Germline V CDR1 and CDR2: SNHLY, FYNNEI. This CDR3 comprises 12 residues. Between the trimmed V and J ends, which lost 1 base and 8 bases, there was a span of 7 bases. The CDR3 spells CASSEGRVTQYF. The CDR3 region has the DNA TGTGCCAGCAGTGAAGGCCGGGTTACGCAGTATTTT. The full variable domain, with the rest looked up from reference TRBV2 and TRBJ2-3, is EPEVTQTPSHQVTQMGQEVILRCVPISNHLYFYWYRQILGQKVEFLVSFYNNEISEKSEIFDDQFSVERPDGSNFTLKIRSTKLEDSAMYFCASSEGRVTQYFGPGTRLTVL.

The CDR3 DNA reads TGCAGCGTACCTTGGGACCTTTCAAACTATGGCTACACCTTC. As protein: CSVPWDLSNYGYTF. The chain combines TRBV29-1 with TRBJ1-2; D is possibly TRBD1 (5 bases). The CDR3 is 14 residues long. Per the germline V gene, CDR1 is SQVTM and CDR2 is ANQGSEA. The V gene lost 6 bases and the J gene lost 2 bases, with 16 bases spanning the gap. Drawing the rest from reference TRBV29-1 and TRBJ1-2, the complete variable domain is SAVISQKPSRDICQRGTSLTIQCQVDSQVTMMFWYRQQPGQSLTLIATANQGSEATYESGFVIDKFPISRPNLTFSTLTVSNMSPEDSSIYLCSVPWDLSNYGYTFGSGTRLTVV.

The chain has TRBV20-1 and TRBJ1-1, with D tentatively TRBD1 (6 bases). The germline V gene encodes CDR1 DFQATT and CDR2 SNEGSKA (reference sequence). There are 11 residues in the CDR3. Deletions cut 7 bases from V and 3 bases from J, with 9 bases between. CDR3: CSVRTDTEAFF. For the CDR3, the DNA is TGCAGTGTCAGGACAGACACTGAAGCTTTCTTT.

This rearrangement joins TRBV27 to TRBJ1-2; D uncertain. Trimming cost V 0 bases and J 2 bases, with 10 bases left between them. From germline, CDR1 is MNHEY and CDR2 SMNVEV (reference sequence). The CDR3 sequence is 15 residues long. CDR3 region: CASSLSWGSNYGYTF. In nucleotides, the CDR3 is TGTGCCAGCAGTTTATCATGGGGTTCGAACTATGGCTACACCTTC.

The CDR3 bases are TGTGCCTGGAGTGTACTAACATACCTTTCGGATGAGCAGTTCTTC. As protein: CAWSVLTYLSDEQFF. This chain joins TRBV30 and TRBJ2-1; D ambiguous. This CDR3 comprises 15 residues. Trimming removed 0 bases from V and 8 bases from J, with 17 bases in between. Germline assignment: CDR1 GTSNPN and CDR2 SVGIG (reference sequence). Based on the CDR3 plus reference TRBV30 and TRBJ2-1, the full variable domain is SQTIHQWPATLVQPVGSPLSLECTVEGTSNPNLYWYRQAAGRGLQLLFYSVGIGQISSEVPQNLSASRPQDRQFILSSKKLLLSDSGFYLCAWSVLTYLSDEQFFGPGTRLTVL.